This TCR beta chain is from a study of metastatic and nonmetastatic thyroid tumors. Study-wide context: Repertoire data that came from the blood and tumor or nodule tissue of malignant and benign thyroid patients were compared.

Germline V CDR1 and CDR2: DFQATT, SNEGSKA (reference sequence). V dropped 6 bases and J dropped 5; count of bases not matched to a gene: 9. This CDR3 is built from 13 residues. Findings of the study overall: Within blood and tumor, benign nodules reportedly had significantly lower TCR beta diversity than malignant thyroid tumors did.

This clone has at least ten counts. Its matching antigen is unknown. All patients were treatment-naive before thyroid surgery. Per the original methods: Researchers built a distant-metastasis classifier for papillary thyroid cancer that drew on CDR3 differences across clinicopathological groups. TCRdb reassembled clones from the PCR reads with MiXCR. The V and J calls come from TCRdb's annotation, not from the publication. Of tens of thousands of clones in the sample, around 12% were seen once. The sample comprised blood. The genes are TRBV20-1 and TRBJ2-5; 7 nucleotides match TRBD1. The sequence was collected from a female donor with papillary thyroid cancer or a benign thyroid nodule (not recorded which). Some clones in this sample may be carry-over from other donors' samples. This CDR3 is CSAPKTGFETQYF. The CDR3 region has the DNA TGCAGTGCGCCTAAGACAGGGTTTGAGACCCAGTACTTC.